This TCR beta chain was captured in a study of shared clonotypes between healthy human individuals. About the study: Researchers drew samples from two women and three men aged 18 to 49. Overall study results and limits: Clonotypes not shared had lower generation probabilities than those common to all four donors.

Worth noting for this clone: Its cognate antigen is unknown. The sample carries other DNA sequences with the same CDR3.

The repertoire was sequenced with immunoSEQ multiplex PCR; TCRdb's copy has only in-frame clones and lacks some. This sample yields some 2 million clones, of which 85% to 95% are seen a single time; 1% to 1.5% belongs to the top ten. Naive CD8 cells lacked CD45RO, underwent positive selection for CCR7 and left out terminally differentiated effector memory CD45RA+ cells. Sequencing input: naive CD8+ T cells sorted from blood. The origin of this receptor is a man aged 18 to 35 in good health.

DNA of the CDR3: TGCGCCAGCAGCCAAAGGGAGGGGGGATACGAGCAGTACTTC. This codes for CASSQREGGYEQYF. This chain links TRBV4-1 with TRBJ2-7; a possible D gene is TRBD2 (7 bases). Trimming removed 2 bases from V and 4 bases from J, with 12 bases in between. This CDR3 spans 14 amino acids. Germline assignment: CDR1 MGHRA and CDR2 YSYEKL.